This TCR beta chain comes out of a study of cytotoxic CD8 clonotypes in ibrutinib-treated CLL (dated by TCRdb to the early 2020s). Notes on the research overall: The cohort included roughly 15 treatment-naive and fewer than 12 relapsed/refractory patients; 17 were IGHV unmutated. Response samples were obtained after a median of 12 months of treatment, with a range of about 6 to 36 months. On average, each sample had roughly 260,000 productive templates and around 100,000 productive rearrangements. Of the roughly 86 participants in the trial, 20 to 30 had longitudinal samples available. Responses were partial in approximately 24 patients and complete in 2; after median approximately 66 months follow-up, around 15 stayed in remission and approximately 12 progressed. Cryopreserved peripheral blood mononuclear cells were collected at three points: before therapy, at response, and at either sustained remission or disease progression. All remission and progressive disease samples were collected while patients were still receiving ibrutinib.

The time point label on this specimen signifies: approximately 2 years on ibrutinib. Around 1.8 micrograms of genomic DNA were extracted from cryopreserved PBMCs for TCR beta library preparation. High-throughput TCR beta sequencing was performed on longitudinal blood samples from CLL patients receiving ibrutinib monotherapy. The patients took part in an open-label, single-center phase 2 trial of ibrutinib monotherapy. The goal of deep resolution MiSeq sequencing was a depth between 1 in 1 million and 1 in 200,000 T cells, and coverage averaged 10x per clonotype. The immunoSEQ hsTCRB Kit was used to generate the TCR beta libraries. The source study handled its data this way. ImmunoSEQ Data Assistant and ImmunoSEQ Analyzer were used for data analysis, and V, D and J genes were assigned according to IMGT definitions. Clonality was computed as one minus normalized Shannon entropy of productive rearrangement frequencies, ranging from 0 to 1. Only overrepresented clonotypes making up at least 0.05% of each patient's repertoire were included in the public clonotype analysis. About a dozen age-matched healthy donor repertoires from immuneACCESS served as clonality controls. Entries here come from immuneACCESS through TCRdb and include only in-frame sequences with V and J called. Some clones fail to appear in such tables; in the studies checked, an unresolved V gene covers under half of the shortfall, and the cause of the remainder is unknown. V and J calls and clone size follow that table, whereas D and trimming were derived from the DNA. In this sample the table shows 65,000 to 80,000 clones, 83% of which occur a single time. The ten largest clonotypes hold less than 45% of the sample.

Paper-wide results and their limitations: Sampling times were not matched between patients in sustained remission and patients whose disease was progressing, and lymph node repertoires were not examined. Clonality increased at ibrutinib response, stayed stable in sustained remission, and fell back toward baseline at progression. Baseline clonality was found to be higher than that of age-matched healthy donors and was strongly correlated with circulating CD8+ T-cell counts. Public clonotypes were rare and either shrank or stayed stable during treatment, and the rise in clonality at ibrutinib response reflected expansion of private clonotypes.

To note about this clone: Its antigen target is currently unknown. No base quality information exists; no much larger clone differs at one position.

The trim is 4 bases for V and 7 bases for J, with a gap of 12 bases between the germline ends. From the germline V gene (reference sequence), CDR1 is SGHNT and CDR2 is YYREEE. Reading from cysteine to phenylalanine, the CDR3 counts 13 amino acids. This entry keeps only the CDR3 DNA: 39 bases, framed from base 1. The TCR comes from a human donor with chronic lymphocytic leukemia. This sequence uses TRBV5-4 and TRBJ1-5; TRBD1 could be the D gene, as 6 bases match. The sequencing used PBMCs, collected after 24 months of ibrutinib treatment. The CDR3 protein is CASSMNRDQPQHF. In nucleotide form, the sequence is TGTGCCAGCAGCATGAACAGGGACCAGCCCCAGCATTTT.